This TCR beta chain originates from a study of brain metastases from non-small cell lung cancer. Study results and limitations: Brain metastases shared most TCR repertoire with primaries, with sparse T cells. Fewer infiltrating T cells were found in brain metastases than primaries. T-cell clones appeared expanded in approximately 58% of brain metastases relative to matched primary tumors.

V gave up 1 base and J gave up 5 bases, with 6 bases separating them. The CDR3 is 13 residues long. The germline gives CDR1 SEHNR, CDR2 FQNEAQ (reference sequence). A note on this clone: The antigen is unknown.

Generated by immunoSEQ multiplex PCR, the TCRdb table keeps only in-frame clones and is missing some. The table has about 2,500 clones, roughly 80% seen once; the top ten hold about two fifths. The receptor comes from a donor aged 40 or older with non-small cell lung cancer. The rearrangement joins TRBV7-9 to TRBJ1-5; no clear D gene. The sequencing input was tissue from a brain metastasis. The CDR3 DNA is TGTGCCAGCAGCTTAGGGGCGGATCAGCCCCAGCATTTT. Amino acids: CASSLGADQPQHF.